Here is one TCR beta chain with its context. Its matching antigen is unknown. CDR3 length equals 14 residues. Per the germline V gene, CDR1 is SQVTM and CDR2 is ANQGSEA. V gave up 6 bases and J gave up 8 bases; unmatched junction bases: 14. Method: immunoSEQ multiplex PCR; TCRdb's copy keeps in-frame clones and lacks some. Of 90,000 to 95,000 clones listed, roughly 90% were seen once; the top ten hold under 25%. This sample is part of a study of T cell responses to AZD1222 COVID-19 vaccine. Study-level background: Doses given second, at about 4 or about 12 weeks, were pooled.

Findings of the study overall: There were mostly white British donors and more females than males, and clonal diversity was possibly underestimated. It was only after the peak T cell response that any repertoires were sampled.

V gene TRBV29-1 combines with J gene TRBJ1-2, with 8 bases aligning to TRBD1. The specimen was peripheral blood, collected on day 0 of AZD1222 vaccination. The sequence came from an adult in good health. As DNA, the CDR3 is TGCAGCGTCGATGGGGCAGGGGGCGCCTTAGGCTACACCTTC. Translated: CSVDGAGGALGYTF. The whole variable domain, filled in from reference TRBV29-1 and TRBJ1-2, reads SAVISQKPSRDICQRGTSLTIQCQVDSQVTMMFWYRQQPGQSLTLIATANQGSEATYESGFVIDKFPISRPNLTFSTLTVSNMSPEDSSIYLCSVDGAGGALGYTFGSGTRLTVV.